This T cell receptor (beta chain) was observed in a study of blood T cell repertoires in COVID-19. Original processing methods: Amplifying reference gene primers gave estimates of nucleated cell counts. Libraries were prepared by immunoSEQ multiplex PCR; TCRdb keeps only in-frame clonotypes and omits some of them. V and J calls and clone size are as listed in that table; D and trimming were resolved from the DNA. The table has about 80,000 clones, around 79% seen once; the top ten hold more than 15%. Per germline, CDR1 LNHDA and CDR2 SQIVND (reference sequence). Trimming took 0 bases from V and 5 from J, leaving 16 bases between them. The CDR3 has 16 residues.

The chain joins TRBV19 to TRBJ2-5; D not resolved. Sample: peripheral blood. This receptor was taken from a human donor in a cohort sampled during active COVID-19. Here the CDR3 DNA reads TGTGCCAGTAGTATAGACCCGTGGCAGGTCGGCGAGACCCAGTACTTC. Its translation: CASSIDPWQVGETQYF.